Included here is one TCR beta chain sequence, with context. The V and J ends lost 7 bases and 0 bases respectively, with 8 bases between them. The germline gives CDR1 SGHRS, CDR2 YFSETQ. This CDR3 is built from 14 residues. This specimen comes from a study of blood T cell repertoires in COVID-19. As for the study in general: Both acute and convalescent COVID-19 samples were obtained from the United States, Italy and Spain. The analysed material was cDNA or gDNA that came from T cells, B-cell-depleted T cells, or PBMCs.

Across roughly 25 US areas, participants ranged in age from roughly 18 to 95 years. Participants were placed into cohorts based on the clinical history they reported. The repertoire was sequenced with immunoSEQ multiplex PCR; TCRdb's copy has only in-frame clones and lacks some. The table has approximately 200,000 clones, 70% to 90% seen once. This receptor was obtained from a woman aged 40 to 50 with acute COVID-19. V gene TRBV5-1 combines with J gene TRBJ2-6; tentative D call: TRBD2 (5 bases). Specimen: PBMCs or T cells enriched from blood (not recorded which). The CDR3 nucleotides are TGCGCCAGCCAGACTAACTCTGGGGCCAACGTCCTGACTTTC. Translating it yields CASQTNSGANVLTF.